This T cell receptor beta chain was sequenced for a study of PD-L1 blockade in urothelial cancer. Regarding time point: peripheral blood 6 weeks after treatment start. Sample contribution per patient ranged from 1 to 8, covering pretreatment and on-treatment. The V gene's germline CDR1 is ENHRY and CDR2 SYGVKD. The CDR3 spans 14 residues. Trimming removed 10 bases from V and 0 bases from J; junction bases left unmatched: 6. Measured with immunoSEQ multiplex PCR; TCRdb has only the in-frame clones, and not every one. Of around 100,000 clones listed, 85% to 95% are singletons. J is TRBJ1-3 and V is TRBV10-3; TRBD1 agrees at 7 bases. The sequencing here drew on PBMCs, taken around atezolizumab (anti-PD-L1) treatment. This clonotype originated in a man aged 55 to 70 with urothelial cancer. The CDR3 is CATGQATSGNTIYF. CDR3 coding DNA: TGTGCCACCGGACAGGCGACCTCTGGAAACACCATATATTTT.